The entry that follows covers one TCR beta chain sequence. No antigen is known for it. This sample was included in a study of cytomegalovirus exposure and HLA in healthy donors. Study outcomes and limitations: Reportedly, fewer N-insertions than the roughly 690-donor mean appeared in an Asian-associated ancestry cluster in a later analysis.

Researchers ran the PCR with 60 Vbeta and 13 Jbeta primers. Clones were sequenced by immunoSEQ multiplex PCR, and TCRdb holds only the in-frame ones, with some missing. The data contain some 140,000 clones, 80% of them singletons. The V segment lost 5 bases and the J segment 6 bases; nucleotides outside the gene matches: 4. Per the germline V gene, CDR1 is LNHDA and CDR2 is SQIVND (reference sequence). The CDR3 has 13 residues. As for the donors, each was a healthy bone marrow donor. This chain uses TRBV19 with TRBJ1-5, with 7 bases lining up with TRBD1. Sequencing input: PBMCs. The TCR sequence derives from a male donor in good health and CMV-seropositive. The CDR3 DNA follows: TGTGCCAGTAGTGAAGGGGGCCGTCAGCCCCAGCATTTT. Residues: CASSEGGRQPQHF.